The 24 T cell receptor beta chains listed next were all sequenced from one sample in a study of beta chain features in type 1 diabetes. Study outcomes and limitations: Among patients with Type 1 diabetes, TCRB CDR3s were moderately but significantly shorter in every one of the four CD4+ subsets.

The investigators reverse transcribed all of the isolated RNA, so they sequenced expressed TCRB transcripts. The method was immunoSEQ multiplex PCR; TCRdb's version includes in-frame clones alone and lacks a portion of them. This repertoire shows about 700,000 clones, under 15% found once; its top ten account for about 0.02%. Their cognate antigens are unknown. The sample consisted of naive CD4+ T cells from blood. The receptors shown here come from a man aged 18 to 29 with type 1 diabetes.

The chain links TRBV27 to TRBJ2-4; D call uncertain. V lost 6 bases, J lost 0 bases, and 9 bases lay in between. Germline V gene lookup returns CDR1 MNHEY and CDR2 SMNVEV (reference sequence). The CDR3 is 14 residues long. The CDR3 spells CASRSRLAKNIQYF. In DNA, the CDR3 is TGTGCCAGCAGGTCCAGACTAGCCAAAAACATTCAGTACTTC.

The chain recombines TRBV7-3 with TRBJ2-7; TRBD1 matches 7 bases. Germline V gene sequence: CDR1 SGHTA, CDR2 FQGTGA. The V and J ends lost 10 bases and 0 bases, in that order; junction bases with no gene match: 15. The CDR3 has 16 amino acids. The chain's CDR3 is CATSQTRDRNSYEQYF. CDR3 DNA sequence: TGTGCCACTTCGCAAACCAGGGACAGAAACTCCTACGAGCAGTACTTC.

This clone occurred once. V is TRBV6-5 and J is TRBJ2-3; D remains ambiguous. Trimming left V 6 bases short and J 2 bases short, with 12 bases between. Germline CDR1 reads MNHEY; CDR2 reads SVGAGI. The CDR3 covers 14 residues. In DNA form, the CDR3 reads TGTGCCAGCAGCCCCTCCCGCTCCACAGATACGCAGTATTTT. This codes for CASSPSRSTDTQYF.

This clone was seen a few times. The chain uses TRBV21-1 and TRBJ2-7; whether TRBD1, the table's D call, matches the DNA was not checked. TRBV21-1 is described as a pseudogene. The length of the CDR3 is 13 residues. CDR3 DNA sequence: TGTGCCAGCAGCATGACAGGGGCCTACGAGCAGTACTTC. It is translated as CASSMTGAYEQYF.

This CDR3 is CAWSTRGTSGGRGGTDTQYF. CDR3 coding DNA: TGTGCCTGGAGTACACGAGGGACTAGCGGGGGGCGCGGGGGCACAGATACGCAGTATTTT. The chain links TRBV30 to TRBJ2-3; 15 bases match TRBD2. The V gene's germline CDR1 is GTSNPN and CDR2 SVGIG (reference sequence). The junction had 13 bases not matched to a gene; V was cut back by 2 bases and J by 1 base. CDR3 length: 20 residues.

In its sample, this clone was seen a few times. The V call is TRBV7-9, the J call TRBJ1-1; 7 bases agree with TRBD1. From germline, CDR1 is SEHNR and CDR2 FQNEAQ (reference sequence). Losses at the gene ends were 6 bases for V and 5 bases for J; bases not matched to a gene: 3. The CDR3 is 12 amino acids. The CDR3 loop is CASRLRGTEAFF. The CDR3 bases are TGTGCCAGCAGGCTCAGGGGGACTGAAGCTTTCTTT.

V is TRBV9 and J is TRBJ2-3, with TRBD2 matching 8 bases. The germline CDR1 and CDR2 sequences are SGDLS and YYNGEE. With 7 bases clipped from V and 2 bases from J, the junction kept 9 bases outside the gene matches. The CDR3 is 15 amino acids. The CDR3 loop is CASSRPRGATDTQYF. CDR3 in DNA: TGTGCCAGCTCCCGACCGCGGGGGGCCACAGATACGCAGTATTTT. The whole variable domain, remainder taken from reference TRBV9 and TRBJ2-3, is DSGVTQTPKHLITATGQRVTLRCSPRSGDLSVYWYQQSLDQGLQFLIQYYNGEERAKGNILERFSAQQFPDLHSELNLSSLELGDSALYFCASSRPRGATDTQYFGPGTRLTVL.

As for this clone: The same CDR3 also results from other DNA sequences found in this sample. The chain employs TRBV7-9 and TRBJ1-2, with a weak D call TRBD1 (5 bases). V lost 0 bases and J 4 bases, leaving 9 bases between the germline ends. This CDR3 is 14 amino acids long. Germline V gene sequence: CDR1 SEHNR, CDR2 FQNEAQ (reference sequence). The CDR3 DNA reads TGTGCCAGCAGCTTAGCGGAGGGGAGCTATGGCTACACCTTC. It yields the protein CASSLAEGSYGYTF.

The chain combines TRBV27 with TRBJ1-5; 7 positions agree with TRBD1. Unmatched junction bases numbered 8, after V lost 6 bases and J lost 3 bases. This CDR3 has 15 residues. The germline CDR1 and CDR2 sequences are MNHEY and SMNVEV (reference sequence). CDR3 sequence reads: CASRRTEGANQPQHF. The CDR3 nucleotides read TGTGCCAGCAGGCGTACAGAGGGGGCCAATCAGCCCCAGCATTTT.

This clone has more than one count but fewer than ten. The chain employs TRBV28 and TRBJ2-7, with D uncertain. V lost 6 bases and J 5 bases, leaving 11 bases between the germline ends. Germline CDR1 is MDHEN and CDR2 is SYDVKM. There are 12 residues in the CDR3. This chain's CDR3 is CASSSGVHEQYF. The CDR3 DNA follows: TGTGCCAGCAGCTCTGGGGTCCACGAGCAGTACTTC.

In this sample, this clone turned up a few times. The V and J genes are TRBV7-6 and TRBJ2-7; 7 bases match TRBD1. Germline V gives CDR1 SGHVS, CDR2 FNYEAQ. The junction had 15 bases not matched to a gene; V was cut back by 1 base and J by 6 bases. The CDR3 covers 17 residues. In nucleotides, the CDR3 is TGTGCCAGCAGCTTAGGCCGACAGGGCATCGGGTTTCGCGAGCAGTACTTC. Encoded protein: CASSLGRQGIGFREQYF.

In its sample, this clone was seen a few times. The chain employs TRBV10-3 and TRBJ2-4; the D is unclear. This CDR3 is 11 amino acids long. Trimming left V 3 bases short and J 9 bases short, with 6 bases between. Germline V gene sequence: CDR1 ENHRY, CDR2 SYGVKD. CDR3 DNA: TGTGCCATCAGTGATGGGATCATTCAGTACTTC. Residues: CAISDGIIQYF.

This clone was found a few times. CDR3 protein: CAISEVTSGVKASYGYTF. For the CDR3, the DNA is TGTGCCATCAGTGAGGTTACGTCCGGGGTCAAAGCTTCCTATGGCTACACCTTC. V and J are TRBV10-3 and TRBJ1-2; D is unclear. This CDR3 is built from 18 residues. Per germline, CDR1 ENHRY and CDR2 SYGVKD. The V end was cut by 2 bases, the J end by 4 bases, with 23 bases between.

The table lists this clone with a few counts. The chain recombines TRBV28 with TRBJ1-2, with 8 bases identical to TRBD1. CDR1 is MDHEN, CDR2 SYDVKM, per germline. The CDR3 is 13 residues long. J lost 8 bases, V lost 3 bases, and 5 bases had no gene match. The CDR3 DNA reads TGTGCCAGCAGTTTCCCAGGGGGCAGGGGCTACACCTTC. This codes for CASSFPGGRGYTF.

This clone was counted between two and nine times. This chain joins TRBV5-1 and TRBJ2-1; 8 bases match TRBD2. From germline, CDR1 is SGHRS and CDR2 YFSETQ. V dropped 3 bases and J dropped 8; count of bases not matched to a gene: 10. This CDR3 region has 15 residues. The CDR3 region has the DNA TGCGCCAGCAGCTCGGGACTAGAGGGCCTCGATGAGCAGTTCTTC. It encodes CASSSGLEGLDEQFF.

V usage is TRBV14 and J usage is TRBJ2-7; maybe TRBD2 (5 bases). Germline CDR1 reads SGHDN; CDR2 reads FVKESK. The V end lost 1 base, the J end lost 6 bases, and 13 bases lay between the germline ends. The length of the CDR3 is 14 residues. Here the CDR3 DNA reads TGTGCCAGCAGCCAAGCCGGGGTGAGCCGCGAGCAGTACTTC. This codes for CASSQAGVSREQYF.

This clone was counted between two and nine times. The chain combines TRBV6-1 with TRBJ2-7; D is undetermined. V was trimmed by 4 bases and J by 6 bases, leaving 7 bases between them. Germline values: CDR1 MNHNS, CDR2 SASEGT. The CDR3 sequence is 11 residues long. CDR3 nucleotide sequence: TGTGCCAGCAGTGGAATAGTCGAGCAGTACTTC. Protein: CASSGIVEQYF.

The V gene is TRBV5-1, the J gene TRBJ2-7, with D perhaps matching TRBD1 (6 bases). The germline V gene has CDR1 SGHRS and CDR2 YFSETQ. The V gene lost 4 bases and the J gene lost 2 bases, with 13 bases spanning the gap. There are 14 residues in the CDR3. CDR3 coding DNA: TGCGCCAGCAGCGGGGGCCTCACCGCCTACGAGCAGTACTTC. Amino acid sequence: CASSGGLTAYEQYF.

This clone was counted between two and nine times. The chain couples TRBV10-3 to TRBJ2-1; D may be TRBD1 (6 bases). CDR3 length: 11 residues. V dropped 9 bases and J dropped 7 bases, with 10 bases sitting between them. CDR1 is ENHRY and CDR2 is SYGVKD in the germline V gene. CDR3 region: CAIQQGNEQFF. The DNA of the CDR3 is TGTGCCATACAACAGGGTAATGAGCAGTTCTTC.

This chain connects TRBV6-5 to TRBJ1-1; D not certain. V gave up 4 bases and J gave up 3 bases, with 12 bases separating them. CDR1 is MNHEY, CDR2 SVGAGI, per germline. CDR3 length: 14 residues. CDR3 amino acids: CASSSIWIHTEAFF. Written as DNA, the CDR3 is TGTGCCAGCAGTTCCATATGGATCCACACTGAAGCTTTCTTT.

The gene calls are TRBV4-1 and TRBJ2-5; D possibly corresponds to TRBD1 (6 bases). V was clipped by 0 bases and J by 7 bases, with 15 bases between them. The CDR3 totals 15 residues. The germline CDR1 and CDR2 sequences are MGHRA and YSYEKL. The CDR3 coding sequence is TGCGCCAGCAGCCAAGATCGACAGGTTGAAGGGACCCAGTACTTC. Its translation: CASSQDRQVEGTQYF.

The CDR3 DNA reads as TGTGCCAGCAGCTCACTCCCGGGAGCTAACACCGGGGAGCTGTTTTTT. It yields the protein CASSSLPGANTGELFF. The J gene is TRBJ2-2, the V gene TRBV7-2; perhaps TRBD2 as D (6 bases). The CDR3 extends over 16 amino acids. The V end was cut by 4 bases, the J end by 2 bases, with 14 bases between. Germline V gives CDR1 SGHTA, CDR2 FQGNSA. The entire variable domain, with the rest obtained from reference TRBV7-2 and TRBJ2-2, is as follows: GAGVSQSPSNKVTEKGKDVELRCDPISGHTALYWYRQSLGQGLEFLIYFQGNSAPDKSGLPSDRFSAERTGGSVSTLTIQRTQQEDSAVYLCASSSLPGANTGELFFGEGSRLTVL.

The chain has TRBV18 and TRBJ2-1, with D perhaps matching TRBD2 (5 bases). CDR3 length equals 15 residues. V lost 2 bases and J lost 5, with 13 bases in between. Per the germline V gene, CDR1 is KGHSH and CDR2 is LQKENI. CDR3 residues: CASSPKLAGDNEQFF. For the CDR3, the DNA is TGTGCCAGCTCACCAAAGTTGGCCGGGGACAATGAGCAGTTCTTC.

This rearrangement joins TRBV7-9 to TRBJ1-1; 12 bases map to TRBD1. This CDR3 region has 16 residues. Trimming cost V 3 bases and J 7 bases; bases outside gene matches: 9. Looked up from germline, CDR1 is SEHNR and CDR2 is FQNEAQ (reference sequence). The DNA for the CDR3 is TGTGCCAGCAGCTTGAAGGGACAGGGGGCAGGTGGTGAAGCTTTCTTT. It encodes CASSLKGQGAGGEAFF.